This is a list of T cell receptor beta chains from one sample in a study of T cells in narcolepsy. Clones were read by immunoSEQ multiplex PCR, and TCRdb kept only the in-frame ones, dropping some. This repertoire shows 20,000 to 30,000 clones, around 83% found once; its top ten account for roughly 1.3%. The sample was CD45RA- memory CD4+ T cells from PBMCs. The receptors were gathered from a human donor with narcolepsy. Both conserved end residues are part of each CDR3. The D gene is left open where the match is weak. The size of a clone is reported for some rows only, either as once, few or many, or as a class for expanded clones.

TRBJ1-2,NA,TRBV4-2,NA,CASSQRREQRKF,TGTGCCAGCAGCCAACGGAGGGAACAGAGAAAGTTC
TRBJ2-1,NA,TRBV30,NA,CAWISAVEQFF,TGTGCCTGGATTTCGGCGGTTGAGCAGTTCTTC
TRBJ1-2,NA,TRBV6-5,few,CASRPGHQGGYTF,TGTGCCAGCAGGCCCGGACACCAGGGAGGCTACACCTTC
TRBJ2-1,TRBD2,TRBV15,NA,CATSRLQPLAGFYNEQFF,TGTGCCACCAGCAGACTACAACCTCTAGCGGGATTTTACAATGAGCAGTTCTTC
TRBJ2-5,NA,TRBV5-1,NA,CASRVDIPGETQYF,TGCGCCAGCAGAGTGGACATTCCAGGGGAGACCCAGTACTTC
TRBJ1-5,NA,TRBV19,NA,CASSILGPNQPQHF,TGTGCCAGTAGTATTCTCGGTCCGAATCAGCCCCAGCATTTT
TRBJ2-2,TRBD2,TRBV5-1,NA,CASSLEGTSGMGRGLFF,TGCGCCAGCAGCTTGGAGGGGACTAGCGGGATGGGTCGCGGGCTGTTTTTT
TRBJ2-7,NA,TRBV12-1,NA,CASTGTETYEQYF,TGTGCCAGCACCGGGACAGAGACTTACGAGCAGTACTTC
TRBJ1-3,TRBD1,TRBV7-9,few,CASSYSLDAGGGNTIYF,TGTGCCAGCAGCTACAGCCTCGACGCAGGGGGGGGAAACACCATATATTTT
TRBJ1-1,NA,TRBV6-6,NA,CASSYTRVRTYTEAFF,TGTGCCAGCAGTTACACCAGGGTGAGGACATACACTGAAGCTTTCTTT
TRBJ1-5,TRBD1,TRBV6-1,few,CASSGTGRVNSNQPQHF,TGTGCCAGCAGTGGGACAGGAAGGGTGAATAGCAATCAGCCCCAGCATTTT
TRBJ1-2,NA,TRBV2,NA,CASSETGRGDYGYTF,TGTGCCAGCAGTGAAACGGGCCGGGGGGATTATGGCTACACCTTC
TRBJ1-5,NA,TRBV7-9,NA,CASSFTPAGRGNQPQHF,TGTGCCAGCAGCTTCACCCCAGCGGGTAGGGGCAATCAGCCCCAGCATTTT
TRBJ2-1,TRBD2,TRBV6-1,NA,CASSEPSGRGRNEQFF,TGTGCCAGCAGTGAACCTAGCGGGCGGGGTCGCAATGAGCAGTTCTTC
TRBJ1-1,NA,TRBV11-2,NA,CASSLLPGGEGNTEAFF,TGTGCCAGCAGCCTACTCCCGGGGGGTGAAGGGAACACTGAAGCTTTCTTT
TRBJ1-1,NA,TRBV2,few,CASGGARSDTEAFF,TGTGCCAGCGGAGGGGCCCGCAGTGACACTGAAGCTTTCTTT
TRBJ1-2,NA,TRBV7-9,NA,CASSLARSFPGYTF,TGTGCCAGCAGCTTAGCGAGAAGTTTTCCTGGCTACACCTTC
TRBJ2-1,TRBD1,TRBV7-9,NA,CASSSRDRGHGEQFF,TGTGCCAGCAGCTCCCGGGACAGGGGGCATGGTGAGCAGTTCTTC
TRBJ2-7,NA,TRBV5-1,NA,CASSLRPGEGETEQYF,TGCGCCAGCAGCTTGAGGCCGGGAGAGGGCGAAACCGAGCAGTACTTC
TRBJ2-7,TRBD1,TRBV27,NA,CASSLGTGGIYEQYF,TGTGCCAGCAGCCTGGGGACAGGGGGCATCTACGAGCAGTACTTC
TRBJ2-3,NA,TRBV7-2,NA,CASSLASSVTTDTQYF,TGTGCCAGCAGCTTAGCTTCTAGCGTCACCACAGATACGCAGTATTTT
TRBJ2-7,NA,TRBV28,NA,CASRGMREQYF,TGTGCCAGCAGGGGCATGCGCGAGCAGTACTTC
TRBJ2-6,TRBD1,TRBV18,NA,CASSPSGTGVSGANVLTF,TGTGCCAGCTCACCATCCGGGACAGGGGTTTCTGGGGCCAACGTCCTGACTTTC
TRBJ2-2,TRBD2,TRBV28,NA,CASSLGTKGTGELFF,TGTGCCAGCAGTTTAGGGACTAAGGGCACCGGGGAGCTGTTTTTT
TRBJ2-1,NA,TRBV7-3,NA,CASSSSPEARKFF,TGTGCCAGCAGCTCAAGCCCCGAGGCACGTAAGTTCTTC
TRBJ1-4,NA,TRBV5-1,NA,CASSLALGDEKLFF,TGCGCCAGCAGCTTGGCCTTGGGAGATGAAAAACTGTTTTTT
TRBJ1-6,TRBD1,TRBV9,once,CASSVAPDRGVYNSPLHF,TGTGCCAGCAGCGTAGCTCCTGACAGGGGGGTCTATAATTCACCCCTCCACTTT
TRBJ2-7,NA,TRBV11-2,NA,CASSLSSSPSYEQYF,TGTGCCAGCAGCTTGTCTTCCAGTCCGTCCTACGAGCAGTACTTC
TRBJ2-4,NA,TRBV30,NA,CAWSIQGGQNIQYF,TGTGCCTGGAGTATACAGGGAGGGCAAAACATTCAGTACTTC
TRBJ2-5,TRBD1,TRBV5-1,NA,CASSLGGTGLQETQYF,TGCGCCAGCAGCTTGGGGGGGACAGGACTCCAAGAGACCCAGTACTTC
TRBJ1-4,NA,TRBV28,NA,CASSFGHSNEKLFF,TGTGCCAGCAGTTTTGGGCACTCTAATGAAAAACTGTTTTTT
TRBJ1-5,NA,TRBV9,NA,CASSVVGTINQPQHF,TGTGCCAGCAGCGTAGTGGGCACCATTAATCAGCCCCAGCATTTT
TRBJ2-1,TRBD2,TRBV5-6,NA,CASSGGGNSYNEQFF,TGTGCCAGCAGCGGGGGGGGAAACTCCTACAATGAGCAGTTCTTC
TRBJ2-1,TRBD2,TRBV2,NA,CASRPTSAHNYNEQFF,TGTGCCAGCAGACCAACTAGCGCCCATAATTACAATGAGCAGTTCTTC
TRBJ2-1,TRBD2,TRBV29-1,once,CSVEGLAGGVNEQFF,TGCAGCGTTGAGGGACTAGCGGGAGGTGTCAATGAGCAGTTCTTC
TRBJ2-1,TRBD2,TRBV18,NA,CASSPSSGRYNEQFF,TGTGCCAGCTCACCTTCTAGCGGGCGATACAATGAGCAGTTCTTC
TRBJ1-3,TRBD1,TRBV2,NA,CASSGDRGLGNTIYF,TGTGCCAGCAGTGGGGACAGGGGTTTAGGAAACACCATATATTTT
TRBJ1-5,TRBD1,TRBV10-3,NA,CAISGDTGERNQPQHF,TGTGCCATCAGTGGGGACACAGGGGAAAGGAATCAGCCCCAGCATTTT
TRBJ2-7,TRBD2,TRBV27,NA,CASSGTSFNEQYF,TGTGCCAGCAGCGGGACTAGTTTTAACGAGCAGTACTTC
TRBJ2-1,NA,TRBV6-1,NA,CASSEMVYRAAVFF,TGTGCCAGCAGTGAAATGGTTTATAGAGCGGCTGTGTTCTTC
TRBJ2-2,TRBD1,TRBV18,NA,CASSPRQGADTGELFF,TGTGCCAGCTCACCGAGACAGGGGGCTGACACCGGGGAGCTGTTTTTT
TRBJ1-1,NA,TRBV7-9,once,CASSLGGEAFF,TGTGCCAGCAGCTTAGGCGGTGAAGCTTTCTTT
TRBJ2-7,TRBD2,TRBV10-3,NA,CAISESGLAGYEQYF,TGTGCCATCAGTGAGTCGGGACTAGCGGGCTACGAGCAGTACTTC
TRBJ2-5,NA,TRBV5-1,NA,CASSLERVGETQYF,TGCGCCAGCAGCTTGGAGAGGGTGGGGGAGACCCAGTACTTC
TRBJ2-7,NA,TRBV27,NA,CASSFQGGYEQYF,TGTGCCAGCAGTTTCCAGGGGGGTTACGAGCAGTACTTC
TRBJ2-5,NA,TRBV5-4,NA,CASWEGSGETQYF,TGTGCCAGCTGGGAAGGGAGTGGGGAGACCCAGTACTTC
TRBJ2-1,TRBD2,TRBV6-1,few,CASSELTSGSEFF,TGTGCCAGCAGTGAACTCACTAGCGGGAGTGAGTTCTTC
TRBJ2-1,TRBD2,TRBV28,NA,CASSTGTSLYNEQFF,TGTGCCAGCAGTACCGGGACTAGTCTATACAATGAGCAGTTCTTC
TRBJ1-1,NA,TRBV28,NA,CASSLLTENTEAFF,TGTGCCAGCAGTTTGCTGACAGAGAACACTGAAGCTTTCTTT
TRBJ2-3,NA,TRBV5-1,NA,CASSSLTGFSTDTQYF,TGCGCCAGCAGCTCGTTGACTGGCTTTAGCACAGATACGCAGTATTTT
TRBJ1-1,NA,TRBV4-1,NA,CASSQESNPMNTEAFF,TGCGCCAGCAGCCAAGAGTCTAATCCTATGAACACTGAAGCTTTCTTT
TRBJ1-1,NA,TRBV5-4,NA,CASSLSTGSTEAFF,TGTGCCAGCAGCCTTTCAACCGGGAGCACTGAAGCTTTCTTT
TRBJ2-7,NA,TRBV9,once,CASSVSRDGPHEQYF,TGTGCCAGCAGCGTATCCAGGGATGGCCCCCACGAGCAGTACTTC
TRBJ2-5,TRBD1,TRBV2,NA,CASSAGQGAVKTQYF,TGTGCCAGCAGTGCGGGACAGGGGGCGGTAAAGACCCAGTACTTC
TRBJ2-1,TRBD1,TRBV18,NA,CASSPGQGNEQFF,TGTGCCAGCTCACCGGGACAGGGAAATGAGCAGTTCTTC
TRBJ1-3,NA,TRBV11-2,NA,CASSLLRSSGNTIYF,TGTGCCAGCAGCTTACTCAGGTCCTCTGGAAACACCATATATTTT